A single sample is the source of the 24 T cell receptor beta chains below, sequenced in a study of CD8 T cells in Susac syndrome. An input of 0.5 to 1 ug of RNA was subjected to reverse transcription using random hexamers. One entry per CDR3 protein, called by TCRdb with MiXCR from the immunoSEQ multiplex PCR reads. The sample carries around 200,000 distinct CDR3 sequences, approximately 95% recorded once. The sequencing sample was made of CD4+ T cells from PBMCs. These receptors were collected from a human donor with multiple sclerosis.

CDR3 sequence: CASSPQGQANYGYTF. Here the CDR3 DNA reads TGTGCCAGCTCACCACAGGGACAGGCTAACTATGGCTACACCTTC. V gene TRBV18 combines with J gene TRBJ1-2; TRBD1 aligns across 8 bases. Trimming cost V 1 base and J 0 bases; bases outside gene matches: 1. CDR3 length: 15 amino acids. In germline, CDR1 is KGHSH, CDR2 LQKENI.

This clonotype was recorded only once. The CDR3 coding sequence is TGTGCCAGCAGCTTATTCGCCCCGGCGGGGGGCACAGATACGCAGTATTTT. It specifies CASSLFAPAGGTDTQYF. V and J are TRBV7-2 and TRBJ2-3, with TRBD2 identical over 7 bases. Germline assignment: CDR1 SGHTA and CDR2 FQGNSA. V dropped 2 bases and J dropped 1; count of bases not matched to a gene: 9. The length of the CDR3 is 17 residues.

This clonotype was detected only once. V is TRBV7-9 and J is TRBJ1-3; D remains ambiguous. Trimming removed 3 bases from V and 8 bases from J, with 5 bases in between. The length of the CDR3 is 11 residues. Per germline, CDR1 SEHNR and CDR2 FQNEAQ (reference sequence). CDR3 bases: TGTGCCAGCAGCTTGCAAGACACCATATATTTT. It codes for CASSLQDTIYF.

The rearrangement uses TRBV19 and TRBJ1-1; 9 nucleotides match TRBD1. The CDR3 length is 14 residues. V lost 5 bases and J lost 5; bases outside the gene matches: 6. Per germline, CDR1 LNHDA and CDR2 SQIVND (reference sequence). The CDR3 sequence: CASSARTGETEAFF. In DNA form, the CDR3 reads TGTGCCAGTAGTGCCAGGACAGGGGAGACTGAAGCTTTCTTT.

The chain employs TRBV27 and TRBJ2-5; no definite D call. V dropped 7 bases and J dropped 5 bases, with 14 bases sitting between them. From germline, CDR1 is MNHEY and CDR2 SMNVEV (reference sequence). CDR3 length: 13 residues. The CDR3 loop is CASTTGSRETQYF. The CDR3 DNA sequence: TGTGCCAGCACGACCGGCTCCCGGGAGACCCAGTACTTC.

V and J are TRBV4-1 and TRBJ1-6; 7 bases fit TRBD1. Unmatched junction bases numbered 4, after V lost 6 bases and J lost 11 bases. Germline V gene data show CDR1 as MGHRA and CDR2 as YSYEKL. This CDR3 region has 12 residues. CDR3 in amino acids: CASSPGGTPLHF. The DNA of the CDR3 is TGCGCCAGCAGTCCAGGGGGGACACCCCTCCACTTT.

CDR3 DNA: TGTGCCAGCAGTTACTCGCGCGCATATAGCAATCAGCCCCAGCATTTT. Residues: CASSYSRAYSNQPQHF. This rearrangement joins TRBV6-2 or TRBV6-3 to TRBJ1-5; D gene unclear. The V gene lost 0 bases and the J gene lost 0 bases, with 9 bases spanning the gap. The germline gives CDR1 MNHEY, CDR2 SVGEGT. The CDR3 is made up of 16 amino acids.

The rearrangement joins TRBV3-1 to TRBJ2-5; 9 bases line up with TRBD2. The germline CDR1 and CDR2 sequences are LGHDT and YNNKEL (reference sequence). This CDR3 has 15 amino acids. J was trimmed by 4 bases and V by 2 bases; bases with no gene match: 5. This chain's CDR3 is CASSQKRGVAETQYF. The CDR3 nucleotides read TGTGCCAGCAGCCAAAAGCGGGGGGTGGCAGAGACCCAGTACTTC.

This clonotype was recorded only once. DNA for the CDR3: TGCAGTGCTTCAGCTCAAGAGACCCAGTACTTC. Translation: CSASAQETQYF. This chain connects TRBV20-1 to TRBJ2-5; D gene uncertain. V lost 5 bases, J lost 2 bases, and 6 bases lay in between. CDR1 DFQATT and CDR2 SNEGSKA come from the germline V gene (reference sequence). There are 11 residues in the CDR3.

This rearrangement joins TRBV3-1 to TRBJ2-3, with TRBD2 matching 8 bases. The CDR3 has 17 residues. J lost 1 base, V lost 2 bases, and 8 bases had no gene match. The germline V gene has CDR1 LGHDT and CDR2 YNNKEL (reference sequence). CDR3 nucleotide sequence: TGTGCCAGCAGCCAATTTTCAACTAGCGGCGGCACAGATACGCAGTATTTT. Translated: CASSQFSTSGGTDTQYF.

The rearrangement uses TRBV3-1 and TRBJ2-2, with D uncertain. CDR1 LGHDT and CDR2 YNNKEL come from the germline V gene (reference sequence). CDR3 length: 11 residues. V was clipped by 3 bases and J by 5 bases, with 1 base between them. The chain's CDR3 is CASSQTGELFF. CDR3 nucleotides: TGTGCCAGCAGCCAGACCGGGGAGCTGTTTTTT.

This sequence joins TRBV20-1 and TRBJ2-7; D might be TRBD1 or TRBD2, each matching 7 bases. The CDR3 spans 11 residues. CDR1 DFQATT and CDR2 SNEGSKA come from the germline V gene (reference sequence). Trimming took 5 bases from V and 6 from J, leaving 11 bases between them. CDR3 bases: TGCAGTGCTCCCAGGGGGGGCGAGCAGTACTTC. Translated: CSAPRGGEQYF.

The chain employs TRBV30 and TRBJ1-2; D is possibly TRBD1 (5 bases). This CDR3 is 11 amino acids long. From germline, CDR1 is GTSNPN and CDR2 SVGIG (reference sequence). The germline V and J ends were trimmed by 1 base and 7 bases, with 7 bases remaining between them. The CDR3 DNA sequence: TGTGCCTGGAGTGAAGGGGCTGGCTACACCTTC. Protein: CAWSEGAGYTF.

The chain employs TRBV29-1 and TRBJ1-1; a weak D match, TRBD1 (5 bases). Between the trimmed V and J ends, which lost 4 bases and 1 base, there was a span of 10 bases. In germline, CDR1 is SQVTM, CDR2 ANQGSEA. The CDR3 runs to 13 residues. The DNA for the CDR3 is TGCAGCGTTGGGGGCCGGCGGAACACTGAAGCTTTCTTT. It translates to CSVGGRRNTEAFF.

Here the CDR3 DNA reads TGTGCCAGCAGCTCGCCGACGGACACCACAGATACGCAGTATTTT. It yields the protein CASSSPTDTTDTQYF. The chain uses TRBV7-3 and TRBJ2-3; a weak D match, TRBD1 (5 bases). Trimming took 4 bases from V and 2 from J, leaving 13 bases between them. The CDR3 extends over 15 amino acids. The germline V gene has CDR1 SGHTA and CDR2 FQGTGA.

This sequence joins TRBV30 and TRBJ2-7; TRBD1 might be the D (6 bases). V lost 4 bases to trimming and J lost 3 bases, with 13 bases between them. CDR3 length: 13 amino acids. The germline gives CDR1 GTSNPN, CDR2 SVGIG (reference sequence). The CDR3 nucleotides read TGTGCCTGGACCACAGCAGGGGACTACGAGCAGTACTTC. Protein product: CAWTTAGDYEQYF.

This chain uses TRBV2 with TRBJ2-7, with 9 bases aligning to TRBD1. Trimming removed 5 bases from V and 3 bases from J; junction bases left unmatched: 5. The CDR3 is 14 residues long. The germline V gene encodes CDR1 SNHLY and CDR2 FYNNEI. The CDR3 bases are TGTGCCAGCAGTCGACAGGGGGGATTCTACGAGCAGTACGTC. Translation gives CASSRQGGFYEQYV.

The chain recombines TRBV12-3 or TRBV12-4 with TRBJ2-5, with D hard to call. Between the trimmed V and J ends, which lost 1 base and 2 bases, there was a span of 5 bases. CDR3 length: 13 amino acids. In DNA form, the CDR3 reads TGTGCCAGCAGTTTAGGGATTCAAGAGACCCAGTACTTC. Amino acid sequence: CASSLGIQETQYF.

This clonotype was found a few times. V gene TRBV6-5 combines with J gene TRBJ2-3, with a possible D match to TRBD2 (6 bases). The CDR3 spans 19 residues. V was shortened by 3 bases and J by 2 bases, with 24 bases between the two germline ends. Looked up from germline, CDR1 is MNHEY and CDR2 is SVGAGI. The CDR3 DNA is TGTGCCAGCAGTTATTCGATTAGCCCGACTAGTCACGACACAGATACGCAGTATTTT. This gives the protein CASSYSISPTSHDTDTQYF.

This clonotype is a singleton in its sample. The rearrangement joins TRBV30 to TRBJ2-6; D uncertain. This CDR3 spans 15 amino acids. Per the germline V gene, CDR1 is GTSNPN and CDR2 is SVGIG (reference sequence). V gave up 3 bases and J gave up 4 bases, with 13 bases separating them. CDR3 loop: CAWRRTLGGANVLTF. CDR3 sequence (DNA): TGTGCCTGGAGGAGGACCCTCGGGGGGGCCAACGTCCTGACTTTC. The complete variable domain, with remaining parts taken from reference TRBV30 and TRBJ2-6, reads SQTIHQWPATLVQPVGSPLSLECTVEGTSNPNLYWYRQAAGRGLQLLFYSVGIGQISSEVPQNLSASRPQDRQFILSSKKLLLSDSGFYLCAWRRTLGGANVLTFGAGSRLTVL.

The CDR3 is CASSAHPGGLAGGDTQYF. The CDR3, as DNA: TGTGCCAGCAGCGCCCACCCGGGGGGACTAGCGGGGGGAGATACGCAGTATTTT. The rearrangement links TRBV9 to TRBJ2-3; 15 bases are shared with TRBD2. CDR3 length: 18 amino acids. CDR1 is SGDLS, CDR2 YYNGEE, per germline. The J segment lost 5 bases and the V segment lost 3 bases, leaving 10 bases of the junction unmatched.

The chain recombines TRBV4-1 with TRBJ2-7, with a tentative D call TRBD2 (7 bases). The germline V and J ends were trimmed by 2 bases and 4 bases, with 15 bases remaining between them. This CDR3 comprises 15 residues. CDR1 MGHRA and CDR2 YSYEKL come from the germline V gene. CDR3 nucleotides: TGCGCCAGCAGCCAATATGGACAGCGGGGATACGAGCAGTACTTC. Protein: CASSQYGQRGYEQYF.

The chain links TRBV20-1 to TRBJ2-7; D might be TRBD1 or TRBD2, each matching 6 bases. The ends were cut back, 6 bases at V and 1 base at J, with 10 bases in the middle. Germline V lookup: CDR1 DFQATT, CDR2 SNEGSKA (reference sequence). The CDR3 loop spans 12 amino acids. CDR3 in amino acids: CSATGTSYEQYF. CDR3 bases: TGCAGTGCAACAGGGACTTCCTACGAGCAGTACTTC.

The chain uses TRBV4-1 and TRBJ2-1, with D possibly matching TRBD1 (6 bases). CDR1 and CDR2 from the germline V gene are MGHRA and YSYEKL. The ends were cut back, 4 bases at V and 14 bases at J, with 15 bases in the middle. The CDR3 spans 12 residues. The DNA of the CDR3 is TGCGCCAGCAGCCTGGTTGGGGGCCTTAAGTTCTTC. Residues: CASSLVGGLKFF.